The 6 T cell receptor beta chains in this list originate from one sample, sequenced in a study of cytomegalovirus exposure and HLA in healthy donors. Clones were read by immunoSEQ multiplex PCR, and TCRdb kept only the in-frame ones, dropping some. The sample lists about 56,000 clones, roughly 93% occurring once. The sequenced material came from PBMCs. These receptors came from a woman aged 18-35 years in good health and CMV-seronegative.

V and J are TRBV28 and TRBJ1-2; D remains unclear. Trimming shortened V by 10 bases and J by 4 bases, and 16 bases separated the two germline ends. This CDR3 is built from 13 residues. Per the germline V gene, CDR1 is MDHEN and CDR2 is SYDVKM. CDR3 in DNA: TGTGCCATCCGCGAACGGGAGGGCTATGGCTACACCTTC. Its protein product is CAIREREGYGYTF.

The chain has TRBV6-1 and TRBJ2-5; 12 nucleotides match TRBD1. V gave up 8 bases and J gave up 4 bases; unmatched junction bases: 8. The germline V gene encodes CDR1 MNHNS and CDR2 SASEGT. The CDR3 consists of 15 residues. The CDR3 DNA reads as TGTGCCAGCTTACTCGGGACAGGGGGCGGAGAGACCCAGTACTTC. This sequence encodes CASLLGTGGGETQYF.

The V and J genes are TRBV9 and TRBJ2-7, with 7 bases fitting TRBD2. The V segment lost 3 bases and the J segment 3 bases; nucleotides outside the gene matches: 15. Germline assignment: CDR1 SGDLS and CDR2 YYNGEE. There are 17 residues in the CDR3. CDR3 DNA sequence: TGTGCCAGCAGCGCAGAAGTAGGGTCTCCGGGGGGCTACGAGCAGTACTTC. Encoded protein: CASSAEVGSPGGYEQYF.

The CDR3 nucleotides are TGTGCCAGCAGCTTAGCGGGTTCGGGAGATACGCAGTATTTT. This sequence encodes CASSLAGSGDTQYF. V gene TRBV7-7 combines with J gene TRBJ2-3; D gene uncertain. With 0 bases removed from V and 5 bases from J, the gap between germline ends came to 9 bases. The CDR3 covers 14 residues. From germline, CDR1 is SSHAT and CDR2 FNYEAQ (reference sequence).

The chain joins TRBV5-8 to TRBJ1-1; 9 bases are shared with TRBD1. Per the germline V gene, CDR1 is SGHTS and CDR2 is YDEGEE. This CDR3 is 15 amino acids long. V shed 2 bases, J shed 5 bases, and the junction held 7 bases outside the gene matches. CDR3 sequence: CASSLPVGQGTEAFF. CDR3 in DNA: TGTGCCAGCAGCTTACCGGTGGGACAGGGAACTGAAGCTTTCTTT.

The chain links TRBV5-1 to TRBJ1-1, with a tentative D call TRBD1 (6 bases). Germline V gene lookup returns CDR1 SGHRS and CDR2 YFSETQ. Trimming took 4 bases from V and 1 from J, leaving 14 bases between them. The CDR3 spans 15 residues. DNA for the CDR3: TGCGCCAGCAGCGCAGACGGACAGCCGAACACTGAAGCTTTCTTT. It encodes CASSADGQPNTEAFF.